This note documents a single TCR beta chain sequence. This sample is part of a study of blood T cell repertoires in COVID-19. Looking at the study overall: Italy, Spain and the United States were the sources of the convalescent and acute COVID-19 samples. Nucleic acid was either cDNA or gDNA, and it came from T cells, B-cell-depleted T cells, or PBMCs.

Trimming pared 5 bases from V and 0 bases from J, leaving 8 bases between. The CDR3 has 13 residues. Per the original data handling: Nucleated cell number was recorded as an estimate derived from reference gene primer amplification. Only in-frame clones appear in the TCRdb table, and some are missing; sequencing was by immunoSEQ multiplex PCR. The V and J calls and clone size are taken from that table; D and trimming were inferred from the DNA. The sample yields 150,000 to 200,000 clones, approximately 90% seen once. The chain couples TRBV12-3 or TRBV12-4 to TRBJ2-7, with no clear D. The TCR originated in a human donor in a cohort sampled during active COVID-19. Sequencing input: peripheral blood. CDR3 in amino acids: CASSVSASYEQYF. CDR3 coding DNA: TGTGCCAGCAGTGTCAGCGCCTCCTACGAGCAGTACTTC.